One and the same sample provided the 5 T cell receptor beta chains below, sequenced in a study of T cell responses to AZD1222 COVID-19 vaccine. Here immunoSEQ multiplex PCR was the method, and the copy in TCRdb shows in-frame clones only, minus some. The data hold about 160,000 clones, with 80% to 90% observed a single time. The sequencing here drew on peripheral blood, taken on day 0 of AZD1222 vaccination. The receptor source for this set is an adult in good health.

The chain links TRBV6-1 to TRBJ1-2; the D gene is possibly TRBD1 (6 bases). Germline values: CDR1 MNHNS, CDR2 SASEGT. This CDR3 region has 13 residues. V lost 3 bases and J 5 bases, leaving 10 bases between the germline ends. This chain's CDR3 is CASSDGGRYGYTF. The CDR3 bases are TGTGCCAGCAGTGACGGGGGCCGATATGGCTACACCTTC.

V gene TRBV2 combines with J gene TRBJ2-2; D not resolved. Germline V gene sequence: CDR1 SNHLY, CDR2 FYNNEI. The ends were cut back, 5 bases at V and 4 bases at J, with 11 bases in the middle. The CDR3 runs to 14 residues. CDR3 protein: CASSLRQVTGELFF. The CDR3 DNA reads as TGTGCCAGCAGTCTTCGGCAGGTCACCGGGGAGCTGTTTTTT.

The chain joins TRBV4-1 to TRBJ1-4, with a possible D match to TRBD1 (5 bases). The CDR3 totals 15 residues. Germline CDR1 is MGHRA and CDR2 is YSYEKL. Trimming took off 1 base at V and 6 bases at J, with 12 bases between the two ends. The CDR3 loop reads CASSQGQGLDEKLFF. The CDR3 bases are TGCGCCAGCAGCCAAGGTCAGGGTCTAGATGAAAAACTGTTTTTT.

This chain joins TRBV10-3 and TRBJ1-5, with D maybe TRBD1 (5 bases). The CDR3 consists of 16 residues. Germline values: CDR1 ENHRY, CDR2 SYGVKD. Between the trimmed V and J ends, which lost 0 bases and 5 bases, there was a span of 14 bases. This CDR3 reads CAISESTWGRDQPQHF. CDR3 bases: TGTGCCATCAGTGAGTCGACTTGGGGCCGGGATCAGCCCCAGCATTTT.

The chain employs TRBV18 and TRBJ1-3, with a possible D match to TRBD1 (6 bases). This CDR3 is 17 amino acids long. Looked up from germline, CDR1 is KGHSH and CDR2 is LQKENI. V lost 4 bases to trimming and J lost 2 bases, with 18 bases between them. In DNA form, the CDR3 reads TGTGCCAGCTCACTGGAATATCTAGGGGGGACTGGAAACACCATATATTTT. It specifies CASSLEYLGGTGNTIYF. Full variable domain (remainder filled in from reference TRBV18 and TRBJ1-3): NAGVMQNPRHLVRRRGQEARLRCSPMKGHSHVYWYRQLPEEGLKFMVYLQKENIIDESGMPKERFSAEFPKEGPSILRIQQVVRGDSAAYFCASSLEYLGGTGNTIYFGEGSWLTVV.